The TCR beta chain described here comes from a study of beta chain features in type 1 diabetes. Every isolated RNA sample was fully reverse transcribed, so sequencing captured expressed TCRB transcripts. The method was immunoSEQ multiplex PCR; TCRdb's version includes in-frame clones alone and lacks a portion of them. The sample holds more than 250,000 clones; roughly a quarter are singletons and the top ten take roughly 0.011%. The authors sorted CD4+ naive, central memory, regulatory and stem cell-like memory cells via CD45RO/CCR7/CD25/CD127/CD95/CD27. Each of the sorted populations had a purity greater than 95%. The V gene end was trimmed by 2 bases and the J gene end by 0 bases; junction bases not matched to a gene: 8. This CDR3 has 16 amino acids. In germline, CDR1 is SQVTM, CDR2 ANQGSEA. Overall study results and limits: Within patients, naive, central memory and Treg TCRB repertoires seemed more similar than within healthy donors. Shortening of TCRB CDR3s, moderate but significant, appeared in all four CD4+ subsets of Type 1 diabetes patients.

This clone has just a few counts. Its target is not known. The source of this sequence is a woman in her twenties or thirties with type 1 diabetes. The chain carries TRBV29-1 and TRBJ2-3; 7 positions agree with TRBD2. Sequencing was done on a sample of naive CD4+ T cells from blood. CDR3 amino acids: CSVEPERDDSTDTQYF. In DNA, the CDR3 is TGCAGCGTTGAACCCGAGCGGGACGATAGCACAGATACGCAGTATTTT.